This T cell receptor beta chain stems from a study of shared clonotypes between healthy human individuals. Broader study findings: Between four donors, naive CD4 clonotypes were shared at a level of about 5%.

Germline lookup yields CDR1 SGHAT and CDR2 FQNNGV. This CDR3 comprises 14 residues. V was shortened by 5 bases and J by 4 bases, with 15 bases between the two germline ends. Remarks on this clone: What it recognizes is unknown.

The method was immunoSEQ multiplex PCR; TCRdb's version includes in-frame clones alone and lacks a portion of them. The sample includes about 1.1 million clones, 60% to 80% of them seen just once. This clonotype was obtained from a man between 18 and 29 years old in good health. Some clones in this sample may be carry-over from other donors' samples. The chain recombines TRBV11-2 with TRBJ2-7; the D gene is possibly TRBD2 (6 bases). Input material: memory CD4+ T cells from PBMCs. The subset denotes: CD45RA-negative fraction. Here the CDR3 reads CASSPQAGFYEQYF. For the CDR3, the DNA is TGTGCCAGCAGCCCCCAGGCGGGGTTTTACGAGCAGTACTTC.